This T cell receptor (beta chain) was profiled in a study of T cell changes during pregnancy in multiple sclerosis. The data were produced by immunoSEQ multiplex PCR, yet TCRdb's version contains in-frame clones alone and is incomplete. The repertoire has under 70,000 clones, approximately 92% of them found once; the top ten carry about 2%. Germline assignment: CDR1 SGHRS and CDR2 YFSETQ. This CDR3 contains 18 residues. The junction had 14 bases not matched to a gene; V was cut back by 5 bases and J by 5 bases. The sample was peripheral blood, taken in the third trimester of pregnancy. The sequence derives from a female donor in good health, enrolled as a control in a pregnancy study. The V and J genes are TRBV5-1 and TRBJ2-5; 14 bases are shared with TRBD2. The CDR3 here is CASRPQPGLAGAKETQYF. The CDR3 DNA is TGCGCCAGCAGGCCTCAACCGGGACTAGCGGGAGCGAAGGAGACCCAGTACTTC.